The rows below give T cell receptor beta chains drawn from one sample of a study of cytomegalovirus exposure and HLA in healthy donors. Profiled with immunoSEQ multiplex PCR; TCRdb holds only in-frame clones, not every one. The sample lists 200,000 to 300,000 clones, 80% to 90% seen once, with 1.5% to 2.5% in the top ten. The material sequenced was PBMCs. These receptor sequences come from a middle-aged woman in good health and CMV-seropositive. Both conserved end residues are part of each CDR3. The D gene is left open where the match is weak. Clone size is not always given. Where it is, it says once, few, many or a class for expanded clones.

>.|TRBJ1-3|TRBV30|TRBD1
CAWSGQGADTIYF
TGTGCCTGGAGTGGACAGGGGGCAGACACCATATATTTT
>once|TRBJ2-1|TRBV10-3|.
CAISGQGDDNEQFF
TGTGCCATCAGTGGGCAGGGTGATGACAATGAGCAGTTCTTC
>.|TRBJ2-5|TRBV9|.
CASSPGIIETQYF
TGTGCCAGCAGCCCAGGGATAATAGAGACCCAGTACTTC
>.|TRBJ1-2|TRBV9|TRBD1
CASSVEQGGYGYTF
TGTGCCAGCAGCGTAGAACAGGGGGGCTATGGCTACACCTTC
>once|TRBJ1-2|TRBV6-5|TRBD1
CASSSYSGTGSYGYTF
TGTGCCAGCAGTTCCTACTCGGGGACAGGATCCTATGGCTACACCTTC
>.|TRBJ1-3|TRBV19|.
CASSIGRYSGNTIYF
TGTGCCAGTAGTATTGGGAGATACTCTGGAAACACCATATATTTT
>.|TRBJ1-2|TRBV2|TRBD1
CASSEMTGNYGYTF
TGTGCCAGCAGTGAAATGACAGGGAACTATGGCTACACCTTC
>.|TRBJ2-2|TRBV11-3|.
CASSEGDGNTGELFF
TGTGCCAGCAGCGAGGGAGACGGCAACACCGGGGAGCTGTTTTTT
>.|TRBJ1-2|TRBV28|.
CAVTENYGYTF
TGTGCCGTAACAGAGAACTATGGCTACACCTTC
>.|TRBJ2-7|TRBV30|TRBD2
CAWSPLRTSGSWDEQYF
TGTGCCTGGAGCCCCCTACGGACTAGCGGGAGCTGGGACGAGCAGTACTTC
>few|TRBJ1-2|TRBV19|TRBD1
CASSKARGTEDGYTF
TGTGCCAGTAGTAAGGCGAGGGGGACAGAGGATGGCTACACCTTC
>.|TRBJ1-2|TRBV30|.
CAWSVVGQSGYTF
TGTGCCTGGAGTGTAGTAGGACAGTCTGGCTACACCTTC
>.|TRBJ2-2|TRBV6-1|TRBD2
CASAGTSSPGELFF
TGTGCCAGCGCCGGGACTAGCTCCCCCGGGGAGCTGTTTTTT
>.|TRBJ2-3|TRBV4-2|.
CASSQDRGSTDTQYF
TGTGCCAGCAGCCAAGACAGGGGAAGCACAGATACGCAGTATTTT
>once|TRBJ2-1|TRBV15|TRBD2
CATSRDTKTSGIYNEQFF
TGTGCCACCAGCAGAGATACCAAGACTAGCGGGATCTACAATGAGCAGTTCTTC
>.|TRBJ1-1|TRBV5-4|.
CASSLGRVSNEAFF
TGTGCCAGCAGCTTGGGCAGGGTTTCGAATGAAGCTTTCTTT
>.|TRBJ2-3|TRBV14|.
CASSPIARTDTQYF
TGTGCCAGCAGCCCGATAGCTCGCACAGATACGCAGTATTTT
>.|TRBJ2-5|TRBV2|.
CASSDGQPYQETQYF
TGTGCCAGCAGTGATGGACAGCCGTACCAAGAGACCCAGTACTTC
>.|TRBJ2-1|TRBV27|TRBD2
CASTTRTSGRATQFF
TGTGCCAGCACTACCAGGACTAGCGGGAGGGCCACGCAGTTCTTC
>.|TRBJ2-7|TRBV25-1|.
CASMEGRQGDYEQYF
TGTGCCAGCATGGAGGGTCGACAGGGTGACTACGAGCAGTACTTC
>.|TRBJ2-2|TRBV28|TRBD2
CASSLWGGGLRGTGELFF
TGTGCCAGCAGTTTATGGGGCGGGGGACTTAGGGGCACCGGGGAGCTGTTTTTT
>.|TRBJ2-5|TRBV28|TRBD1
CASSSTGVPQETQYF
TGTGCCAGCAGCTCCACAGGGGTGCCTCAAGAGACCCAGTACTTC
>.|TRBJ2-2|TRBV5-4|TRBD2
CASSFGAGVTGELFF
TGTGCCAGCAGCTTCGGCGCGGGAGTCACCGGGGAGCTGTTTTTT
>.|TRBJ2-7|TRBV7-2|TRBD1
CASSWDRDPLEAYEQYF
TGTGCCAGCAGCTGGGACAGGGATCCCTTAGAAGCCTACGAGCAGTACTTC
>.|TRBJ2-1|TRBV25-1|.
CASSQGGGPYNEQFF
TGTGCCAGCTCCCAAGGGGGGGGACCCTACAATGAGCAGTTCTTC
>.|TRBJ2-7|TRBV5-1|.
CASSLSGTPLREQYF
TGCGCCAGCAGCTTATCCGGGACTCCCTTAAGAGAGCAGTACTTC
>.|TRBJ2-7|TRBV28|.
CASSSPPPEQYF
TGTGCCAGCAGTTCCCCCCCTCCCGAGCAGTACTTC
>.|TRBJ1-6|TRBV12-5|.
CASAEANSPLHF
TGTGCCAGTGCGGAGGCGAATTCACCCCTCCACTTT
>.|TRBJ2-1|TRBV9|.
CASSPMKNEQFF
TGTGCCAGCAGCCCTATGAAAAATGAGCAGTTCTTC
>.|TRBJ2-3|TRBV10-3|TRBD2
CAIKYSGSGDTQYF
TGTGCCATCAAGTATAGCGGGAGTGGTGATACGCAGTATTTT
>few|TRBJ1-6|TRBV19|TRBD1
CASSIDQGGSAPLHF
TGTGCCAGTAGTATAGATCAAGGGGGCAGCGCACCCCTCCACTTT
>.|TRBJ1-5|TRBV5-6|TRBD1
CASSYGTGGNQPQHF
TGTGCCAGCAGCTACGGGACAGGGGGCAATCAGCCCCAGCATTTT
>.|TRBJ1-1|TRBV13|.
CASSLEQGDWTAFF
TGTGCCAGCAGCTTAGAACAGGGAGATTGGACAGCTTTCTTT
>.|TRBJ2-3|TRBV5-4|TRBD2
CASSGGLAGLTSTDTQYF
TGTGCCAGCAGCGGGGGACTAGCGGGACTAACTAGCACAGATACGCAGTATTTT
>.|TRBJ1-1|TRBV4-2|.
CASSQDLRNTEAFF
TGTGCCAGCAGCCAAGATCTCAGGAACACTGAAGCTTTCTTT
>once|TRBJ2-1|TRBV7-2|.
CASSPEAGLYNEQFF
TGTGCCAGCAGCCCCGAGGCTGGCTTGTACAATGAGCAGTTCTTC
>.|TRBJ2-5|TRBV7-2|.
CASSAGVRETQYF
TGTGCCAGCAGCGCCGGGGTGCGGGAGACCCAGTACTTC
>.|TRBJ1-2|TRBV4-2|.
CASSGRKTGDYGYTF
TGTGCCAGCAGCGGACGAAAGACAGGAGACTATGGCTACACCTTC
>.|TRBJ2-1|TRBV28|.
CASSSLSGVSYNEQFF
TGTGCCAGCAGTTCCTTAAGCGGAGTTTCCTACAATGAGCAGTTCTTC
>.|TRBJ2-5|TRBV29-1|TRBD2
CSVEGAGGPTETQYF
TGCAGCGTTGAGGGCGCGGGAGGTCCTACGGAGACCCAGTACTTC
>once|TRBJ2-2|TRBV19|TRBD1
CASRRDRGPGELFF
TGTGCCAGTAGACGGGACAGGGGTCCGGGGGAGCTGTTTTTT
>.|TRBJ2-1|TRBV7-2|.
CASSLASNYNEQFF
TGTGCCAGCAGCTTAGCGTCCAACTACAATGAGCAGTTCTTC
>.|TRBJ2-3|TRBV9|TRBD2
CASSTGTSGRVDTQYF
TGTGCCAGCAGCACCGGGACTAGCGGGAGGGTGGATACGCAGTATTTT
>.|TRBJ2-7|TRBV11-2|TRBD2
CASSLGLAGAYEQYF
TGTGCCAGCAGCTTAGGACTAGCGGGAGCCTACGAGCAGTACTTC
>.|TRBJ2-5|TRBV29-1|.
CSVGGPETQYF
TGCAGCGTTGGGGGGCCGGAGACCCAGTACTTC